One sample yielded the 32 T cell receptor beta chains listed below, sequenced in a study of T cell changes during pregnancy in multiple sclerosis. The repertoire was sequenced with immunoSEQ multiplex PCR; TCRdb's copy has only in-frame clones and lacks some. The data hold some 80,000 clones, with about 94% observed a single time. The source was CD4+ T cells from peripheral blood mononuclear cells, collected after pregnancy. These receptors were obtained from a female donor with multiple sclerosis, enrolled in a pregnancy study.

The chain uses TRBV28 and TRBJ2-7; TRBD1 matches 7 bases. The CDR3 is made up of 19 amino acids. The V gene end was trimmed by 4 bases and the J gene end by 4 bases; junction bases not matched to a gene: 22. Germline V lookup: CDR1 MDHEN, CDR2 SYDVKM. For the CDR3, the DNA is TGTGCCAGCAGTTCCAACAGGGGACGCGCCCTCAGCAGACGGTACGAGCAGTACTTC. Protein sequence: CASSSNRGRALSRRYEQYF. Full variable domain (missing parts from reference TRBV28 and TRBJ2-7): DVKVTQSSRYLVKRTGEKVFLECVQDMDHENMFWYRQDPGLGLRLIYFSYDVKMKEKGDIPEGYSVSREKKERFSLILESASTNQTSMYLCASSSNRGRALSRRYEQYFGPGTRLTVT.

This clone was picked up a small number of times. The CDR3 sequence: CASSQAVGIREAFF. In nucleotides, the CDR3 is TGCGCCAGCAGCCAAGCTGTCGGTATTAGAGAAGCTTTCTTT. V is TRBV4-1 and J is TRBJ1-1; D remains ambiguous. In germline, CDR1 is MGHRA, CDR2 YSYEKL. This CDR3 contains 14 residues. Trimming took off 1 base at V and 8 bases at J, with 14 bases between the two ends.

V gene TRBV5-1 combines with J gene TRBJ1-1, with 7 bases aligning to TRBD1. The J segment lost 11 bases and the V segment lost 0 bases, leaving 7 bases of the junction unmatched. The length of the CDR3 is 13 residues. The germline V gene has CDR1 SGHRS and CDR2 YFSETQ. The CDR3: CASSLVAEGAAFF. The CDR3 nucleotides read TGCGCCAGCAGCTTGGTAGCGGAGGGGGCGGCTTTCTTT.

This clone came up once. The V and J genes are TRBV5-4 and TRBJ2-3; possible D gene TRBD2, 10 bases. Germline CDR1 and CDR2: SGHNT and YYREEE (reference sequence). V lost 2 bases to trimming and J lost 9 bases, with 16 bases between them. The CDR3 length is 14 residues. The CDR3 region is CASSFTSGTGTQYF. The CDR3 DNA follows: TGTGCCAGCAGCTTCACTAGCGGGACAGGGACGCAGTATTTT.

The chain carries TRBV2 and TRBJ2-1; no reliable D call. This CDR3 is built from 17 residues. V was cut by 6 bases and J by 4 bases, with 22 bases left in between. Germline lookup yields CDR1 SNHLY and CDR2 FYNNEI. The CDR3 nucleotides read TGTGCCAGCAGCCTAAGCCCCAGCGCGACTGGATACAATGAGCAGTTCTTC. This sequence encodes CASSLSPSATGYNEQFF.

The CDR3 DNA sequence: TGTGCCAGCAGCTTAGCTGGACTAGCGGGAGTTAAGGGTAGGAGCACAGATACGCAGTATTTT. This translates into CASSLAGLAGVKGRSTDTQYF. This rearrangement joins TRBV7-8 to TRBJ2-3, with TRBD2 matching 13 bases. V was clipped by 0 bases and J by 0 bases; unmatched bases: 12. Germline-derived CDR1 and CDR2 are SGHVS and FQNEAQ. This CDR3 has 21 residues. The full variable domain, in which reference TRBV7-8 and TRBJ2-3 provide the parts outside the CDR3, is GAGVSQSPRYKVAKRGQDVALRCDPISGHVSLFWYQQALGQGPEFLTYFQNEAQLDKSGLPSDRFFAERPEGSVSTLKIQRTQQEDSAVYLCASSLAGLAGVKGRSTDTQYFGPGTRLTVL.

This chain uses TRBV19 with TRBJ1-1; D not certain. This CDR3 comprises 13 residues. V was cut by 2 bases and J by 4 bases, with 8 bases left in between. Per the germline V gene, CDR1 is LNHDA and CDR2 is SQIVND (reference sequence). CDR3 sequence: CASSIKSGTEAFF. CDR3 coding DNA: TGTGCCAGTAGTATAAAAAGCGGCACTGAAGCTTTCTTT.

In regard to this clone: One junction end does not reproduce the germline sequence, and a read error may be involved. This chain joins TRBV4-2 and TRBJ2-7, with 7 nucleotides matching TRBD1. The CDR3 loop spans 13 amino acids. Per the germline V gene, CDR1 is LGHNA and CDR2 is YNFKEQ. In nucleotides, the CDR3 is TGTGCCAGCAGCCAAAGGTTACAGGGGCAGGCATCCTTC. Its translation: CASSQRLQGQASF.

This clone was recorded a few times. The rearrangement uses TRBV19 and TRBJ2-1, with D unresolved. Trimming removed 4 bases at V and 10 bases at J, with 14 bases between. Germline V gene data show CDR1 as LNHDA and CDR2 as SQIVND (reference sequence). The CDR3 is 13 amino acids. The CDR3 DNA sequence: TGTGCCAGTAGTAAAACTCCCGGGTACGAGCAGTTCTTC. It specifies CASSKTPGYEQFF.

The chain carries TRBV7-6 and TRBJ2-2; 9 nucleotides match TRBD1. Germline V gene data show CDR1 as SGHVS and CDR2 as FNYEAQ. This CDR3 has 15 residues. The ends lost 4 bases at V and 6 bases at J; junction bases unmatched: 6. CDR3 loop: CASSSLGTGSGELFF. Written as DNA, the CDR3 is TGTGCCAGCAGCTCCCTCGGGACAGGGTCCGGGGAGCTGTTTTTT.

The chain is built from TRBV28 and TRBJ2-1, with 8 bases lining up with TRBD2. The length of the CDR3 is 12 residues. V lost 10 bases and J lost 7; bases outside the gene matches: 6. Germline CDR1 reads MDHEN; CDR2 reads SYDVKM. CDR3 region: CATTSVPNEQFF. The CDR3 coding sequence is TGTGCCACGACTAGCGTCCCAAATGAGCAGTTCTTC.

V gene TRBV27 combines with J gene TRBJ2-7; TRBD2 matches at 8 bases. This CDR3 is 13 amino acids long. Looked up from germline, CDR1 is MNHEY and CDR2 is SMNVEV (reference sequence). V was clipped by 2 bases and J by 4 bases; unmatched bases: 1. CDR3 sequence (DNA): TGTGCCAGCAGTTTACGGGAGGGTTACGAGCAGTACTTC. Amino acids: CASSLREGYEQYF.

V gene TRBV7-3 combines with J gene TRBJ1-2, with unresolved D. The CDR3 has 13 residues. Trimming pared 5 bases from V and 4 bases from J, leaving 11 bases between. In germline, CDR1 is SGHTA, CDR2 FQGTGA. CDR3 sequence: CASSREAGYGYTF. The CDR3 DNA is TGTGCCAGCAGCCGGGAGGCCGGCTATGGCTACACCTTC.

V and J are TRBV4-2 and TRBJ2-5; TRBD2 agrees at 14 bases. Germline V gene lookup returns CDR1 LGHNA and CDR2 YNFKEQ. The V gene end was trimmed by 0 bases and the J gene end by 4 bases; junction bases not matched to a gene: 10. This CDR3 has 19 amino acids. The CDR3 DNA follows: TGTGCCAGCAGCCAAGATTGGTTAGGGACTAGCGGGAGTAGAGAGACCCAGTACTTC. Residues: CASSQDWLGTSGSRETQYF.

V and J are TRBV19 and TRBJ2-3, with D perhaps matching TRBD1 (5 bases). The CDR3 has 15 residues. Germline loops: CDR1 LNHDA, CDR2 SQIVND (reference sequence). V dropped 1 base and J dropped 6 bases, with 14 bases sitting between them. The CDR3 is CASSIGQGEADTQYF. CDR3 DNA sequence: TGTGCCAGTAGTATAGGGCAGGGTGAGGCGGATACGCAGTATTTT.

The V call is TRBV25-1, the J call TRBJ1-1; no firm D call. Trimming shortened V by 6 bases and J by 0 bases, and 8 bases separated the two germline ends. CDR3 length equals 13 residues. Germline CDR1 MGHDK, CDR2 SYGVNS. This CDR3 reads CASRVTVNTEAFF. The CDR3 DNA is TGTGCCAGCAGAGTTACAGTGAACACTGAAGCTTTCTTT. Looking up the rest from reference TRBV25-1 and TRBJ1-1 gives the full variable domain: EADIYQTPRYLVIGTGKKITLECSQTMGHDKMYWYQQDPGMELHLIHYSYGVNSTEKGDLSSESTVSRIRTEHFPLTLESARPSHTSQYLCASRVTVNTEAFFGQGTRLTVV.

Here the CDR3 reads CASSVQGGAVYNEQFF. CDR3 in DNA: TGTGCCAGCAGTGTCCAGGGAGGGGCGGTCTACAATGAGCAGTTCTTC. J is TRBJ2-1 and V is TRBV28, with 7 bases aligning to TRBD2. The CDR3 has 16 amino acids. Germline assignment: CDR1 MDHEN and CDR2 SYDVKM. After removal of 5 bases from V and 3 bases from J, the junction contained 10 bases not matched to a gene.

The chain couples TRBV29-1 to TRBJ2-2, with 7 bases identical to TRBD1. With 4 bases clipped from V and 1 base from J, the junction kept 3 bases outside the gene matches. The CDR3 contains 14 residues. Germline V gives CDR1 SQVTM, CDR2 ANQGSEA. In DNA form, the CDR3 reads TGCAGCGTTGCCCGGGACAGGAACACCGGGGAGCTGTTTTTT. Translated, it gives CSVARDRNTGELFF.

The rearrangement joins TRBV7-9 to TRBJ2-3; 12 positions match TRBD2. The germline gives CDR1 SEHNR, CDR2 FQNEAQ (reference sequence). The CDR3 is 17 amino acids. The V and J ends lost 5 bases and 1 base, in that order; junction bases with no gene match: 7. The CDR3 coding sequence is TGTGCCAGCAGCCGATCTAGCGGGAGGGCGGGCACAGATACGCAGTATTTT. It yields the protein CASSRSSGRAGTDTQYF.

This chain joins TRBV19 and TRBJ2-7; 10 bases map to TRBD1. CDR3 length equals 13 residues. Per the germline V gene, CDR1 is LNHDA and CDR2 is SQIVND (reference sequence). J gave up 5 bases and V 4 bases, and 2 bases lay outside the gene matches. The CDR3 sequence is CASSRDRGDEQYF. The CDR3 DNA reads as TGTGCCAGTAGTAGGGACAGGGGTGACGAGCAGTACTTC. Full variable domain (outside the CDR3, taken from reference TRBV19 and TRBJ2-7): DGGITQSPKYLFRKEGQNVTLSCEQNLNHDAMYWYRQDPGQGLRLIYYSQIVNDFQKGDIAEGYSVSREKKESFPLTVTSAQKNPTAFYLCASSRDRGDEQYFGPGTRLTVT.

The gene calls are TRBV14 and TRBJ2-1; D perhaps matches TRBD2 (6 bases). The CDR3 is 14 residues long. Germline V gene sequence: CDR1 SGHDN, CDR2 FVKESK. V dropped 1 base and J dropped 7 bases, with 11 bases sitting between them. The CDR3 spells CASSQVSGRNEQFF. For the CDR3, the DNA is TGTGCCAGCAGCCAAGTGTCGGGGAGGAATGAGCAGTTCTTC. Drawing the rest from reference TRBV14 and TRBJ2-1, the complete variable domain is EAGVTQFPSHSVIEKGQTVTLRCDPISGHDNLYWYRRVMGKEIKFLLHFVKESKQDESGMPNNRFLAERTGGTYSTLKVQPAELEDSGVYFCASSQVSGRNEQFFGPGTRLTVL.

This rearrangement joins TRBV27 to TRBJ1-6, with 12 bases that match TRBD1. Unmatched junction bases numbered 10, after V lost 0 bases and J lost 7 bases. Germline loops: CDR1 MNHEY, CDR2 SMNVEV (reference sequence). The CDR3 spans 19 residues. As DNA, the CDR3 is TGTGCCAGCAGTTTATCAGTTCCGGGACAGGGGGCTACAAATTCACCCCTCCACTTT. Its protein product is CASSLSVPGQGATNSPLHF.

CDR3 protein: CASSTGQGLLYGYTF. The CDR3 coding sequence is TGTGCCAGCAGCACGGGACAGGGTCTATTATATGGCTACACCTTC. The rearrangement joins TRBV28 to TRBJ1-2; the match to TRBD1 covers 9 bases. CDR3 size: 15 residues. V gave up 6 bases and J gave up 5 bases; unmatched junction bases: 10. Germline-derived CDR1 and CDR2 are MDHEN and SYDVKM.

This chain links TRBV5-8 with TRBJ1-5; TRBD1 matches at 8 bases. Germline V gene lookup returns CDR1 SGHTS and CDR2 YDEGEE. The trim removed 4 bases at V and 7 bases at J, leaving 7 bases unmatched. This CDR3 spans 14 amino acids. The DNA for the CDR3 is TGTGCCAGCAGCGCAGGGGGCGCCGGGCAGCCCCAGCATTTT. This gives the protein CASSAGGAGQPQHF.

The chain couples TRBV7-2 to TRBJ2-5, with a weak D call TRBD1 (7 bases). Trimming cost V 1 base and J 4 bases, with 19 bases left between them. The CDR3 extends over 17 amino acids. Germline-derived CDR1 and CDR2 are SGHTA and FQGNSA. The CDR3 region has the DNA TGTGCCAGCAGCTTAGATCTGGCAGGGGGGAGGCGAGAGACCCAGTACTTC. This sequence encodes CASSLDLAGGRRETQYF.

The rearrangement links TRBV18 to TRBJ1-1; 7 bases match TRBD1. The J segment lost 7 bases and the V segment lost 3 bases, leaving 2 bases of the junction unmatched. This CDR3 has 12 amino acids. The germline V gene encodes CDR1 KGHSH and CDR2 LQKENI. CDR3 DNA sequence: TGTGCCAGCTCACCGTGGGACAGTGAAGCTTTCTTT. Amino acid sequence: CASSPWDSEAFF.

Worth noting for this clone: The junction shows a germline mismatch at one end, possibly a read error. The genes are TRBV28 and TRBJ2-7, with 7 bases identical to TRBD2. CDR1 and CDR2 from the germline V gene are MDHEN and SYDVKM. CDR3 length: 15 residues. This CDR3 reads CASSLSGLGYGPVSF. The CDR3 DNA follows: TGTGCCAGCAGTTTATCAGGACTAGGGTACGGCCCGGTATCCTTC. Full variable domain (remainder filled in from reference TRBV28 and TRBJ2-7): DVKVTQSSRYLVKRTGEKVFLECVQDMDHENMFWYRQDPGLGLRLIYFSYDVKMKEKGDIPEGYSVSREKKERFSLILESASTNQTSMYLCASSLSGLGYGPVSFGPGTRLTVT.

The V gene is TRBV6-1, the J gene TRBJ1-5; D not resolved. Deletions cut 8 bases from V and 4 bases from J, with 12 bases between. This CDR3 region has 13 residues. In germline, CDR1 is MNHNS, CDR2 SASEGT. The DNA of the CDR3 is TGTGCCAGCCGCCCAATAGCTAATCAGCCCCAGCATTTT. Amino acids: CASRPIANQPQHF.

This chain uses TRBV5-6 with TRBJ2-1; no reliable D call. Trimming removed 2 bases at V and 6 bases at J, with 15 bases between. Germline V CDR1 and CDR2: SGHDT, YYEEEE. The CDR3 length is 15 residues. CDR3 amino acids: CASSFLVVGGNEQFF. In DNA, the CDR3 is TGTGCCAGCAGCTTTCTAGTTGTTGGTGGCAATGAGCAGTTCTTC.

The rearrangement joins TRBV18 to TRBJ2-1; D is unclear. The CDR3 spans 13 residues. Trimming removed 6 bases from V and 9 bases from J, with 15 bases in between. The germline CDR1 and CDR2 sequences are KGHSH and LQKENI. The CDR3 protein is CASSPVLGGEQFF. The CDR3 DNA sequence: TGTGCCAGCTCGCCGGTGCTAGGCGGTGAGCAGTTCTTC.

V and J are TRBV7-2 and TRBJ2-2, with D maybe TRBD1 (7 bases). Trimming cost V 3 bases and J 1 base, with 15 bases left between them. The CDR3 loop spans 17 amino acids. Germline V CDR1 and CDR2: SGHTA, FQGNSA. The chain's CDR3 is CASSFFGGTVNTGELFF. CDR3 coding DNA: TGTGCCAGCAGCTTTTTTGGCGGGACAGTGAACACCGGGGAGCTGTTTTTT.

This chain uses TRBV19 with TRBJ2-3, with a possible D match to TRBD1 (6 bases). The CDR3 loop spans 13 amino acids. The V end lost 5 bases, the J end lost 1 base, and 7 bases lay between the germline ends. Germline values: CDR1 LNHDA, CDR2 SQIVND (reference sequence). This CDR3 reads CASSPGGTDTQYF. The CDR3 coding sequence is TGTGCCAGTAGTCCAGGGGGCACAGATACGCAGTATTTT.